This T cell receptor beta chain was captured by sequencing in a study of cytomegalovirus exposure and HLA in healthy donors. Both 60 Vbeta primers and 13 Jbeta primers went into the PCR. The repertoire was sequenced with immunoSEQ multiplex PCR; TCRdb's copy has only in-frame clones and lacks some. The repertoire holds 95,000 to 150,000 clones, with 81% as singletons. Sequencing was done on a sample of PBMCs. This clonotype was obtained from a woman aged 25 to 45 in good health and CMV-seronegative.

DNA for the CDR3: TGTGCCAGCAGTCCAAGAAGGGTTAGACAGGGGGCAGGGGGGGCCCAGCATTTT. Protein product: CASSPRRVRQGAGGAQHF. The rearrangement uses TRBV2 and TRBJ1-5; 10 bases align to TRBD1. CDR1 and CDR2 from the germline V gene are SNHLY and FYNNEI. CDR3 length: 18 residues. V lost 5 bases to trimming and J lost 11 bases; unmatched junction nucleotides: 21.